The source of this TCR beta chain is a study of blood T cell repertoires in COVID-19. For the study at large: The samples span acute and convalescent COVID-19 from the United States, Italy and Spain. The analysed material was cDNA or gDNA that came from T cells, B-cell-depleted T cells, or PBMCs.

In the source study's methods: Scientists estimated how many nucleated cells there were by amplifying reference gene primers. Data came from immunoSEQ multiplex PCR; TCRdb stores just in-frame clones and leaves some out. D and trimming were read from the DNA, whereas the V and J calls and clone size are those reported in that table. The sample lists 150,000 to 200,000 clones; roughly four fifths were seen once. Germline V gene data show CDR1 as SEHNR and CDR2 as FQNEAQ (reference sequence). CDR3 length equals 16 residues. Trimming at V came to 6 bases and at J to 0 bases, leaving 7 bases not matched to a gene.

This TCR came from a human donor in a cohort sampled during active COVID-19. Sequenced material: peripheral blood. This chain links TRBV7-9 with TRBJ2-1; 8 bases are shared with TRBD2. The CDR3 reads CASRRTSGGSYNEQFF. DNA of the CDR3: TGTGCCAGCAGACGTACTAGCGGAGGCTCCTACAATGAGCAGTTCTTC.